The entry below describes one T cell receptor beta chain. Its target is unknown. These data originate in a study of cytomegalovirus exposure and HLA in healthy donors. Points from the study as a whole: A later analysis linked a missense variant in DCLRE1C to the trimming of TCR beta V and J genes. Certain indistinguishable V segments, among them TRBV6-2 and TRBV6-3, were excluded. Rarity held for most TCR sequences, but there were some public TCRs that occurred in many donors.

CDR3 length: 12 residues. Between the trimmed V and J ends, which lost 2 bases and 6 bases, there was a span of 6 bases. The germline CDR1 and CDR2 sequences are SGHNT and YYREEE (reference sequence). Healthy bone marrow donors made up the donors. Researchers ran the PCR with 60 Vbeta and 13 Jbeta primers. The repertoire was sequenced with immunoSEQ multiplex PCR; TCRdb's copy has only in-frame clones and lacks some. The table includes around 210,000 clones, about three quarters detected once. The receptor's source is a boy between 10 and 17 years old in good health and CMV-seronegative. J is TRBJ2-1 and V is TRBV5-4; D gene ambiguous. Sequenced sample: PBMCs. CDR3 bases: TGTGCCAGCAGCTTATTCGGCAATGAGCAGTTCTTC. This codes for CASSLFGNEQFF.